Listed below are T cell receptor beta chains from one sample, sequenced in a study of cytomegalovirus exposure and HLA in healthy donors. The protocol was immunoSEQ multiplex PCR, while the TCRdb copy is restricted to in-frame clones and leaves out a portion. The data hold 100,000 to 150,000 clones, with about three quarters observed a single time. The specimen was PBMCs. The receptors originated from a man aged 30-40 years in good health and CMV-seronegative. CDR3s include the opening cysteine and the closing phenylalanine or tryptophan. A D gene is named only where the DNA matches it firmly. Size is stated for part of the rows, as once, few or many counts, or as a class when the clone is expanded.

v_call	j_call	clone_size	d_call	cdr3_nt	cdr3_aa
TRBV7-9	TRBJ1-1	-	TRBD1	TGTGCCAGCAGCTTCGGGACAGTAACTGAAGCTTTCTTT	CASSFGTVTEAFF
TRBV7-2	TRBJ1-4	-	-	TGTGCCAGCAGCTTCTTCAGTGCAACTAATGAAAAACTGTTTTTT	CASSFFSATNEKLFF
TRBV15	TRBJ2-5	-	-	TGTGCCACCAGCAGGGACAGTTTGGGGGAGACCCAGTACTTC	CATSRDSLGETQYF
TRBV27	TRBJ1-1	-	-	TGTGCCAGCAGTCCGATCGGGTGGGACACTGAAGCTTTCTTT	CASSPIGWDTEAFF
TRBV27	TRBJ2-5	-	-	TGTGCCAGCAGTTATGACCCCAGGGCAGAAAAAGAGACCCAGTACTTC	CASSYDPRAEKETQYF
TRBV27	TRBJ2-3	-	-	TGTGCCAGCAGTTTGCTGGTTTCGGGAGATACGCAGTATTTT	CASSLLVSGDTQYF
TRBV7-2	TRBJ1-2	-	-	TGTGCCAGCAGCCCCGGAGAGGCCTCCTATGGCTACACCTTC	CASSPGEASYGYTF
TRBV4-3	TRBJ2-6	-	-	TGCGCCAGCAGCCAAGATTTGGGCAGGTTTTACTCTGGGGCCAACGTCCTGACTTTC	CASSQDLGRFYSGANVLTF
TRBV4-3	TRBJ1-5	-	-	TGCGCCAGCAGCCAAGATCGGAATCAGCCCCAGCATTTT	CASSQDRNQPQHF
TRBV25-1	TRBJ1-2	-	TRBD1	TGTGCCAGCAGTGACCCCGGGACAGGGCCCTTTGGCTACACCTTC	CASSDPGTGPFGYTF
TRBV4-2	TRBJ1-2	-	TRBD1	TGTGCCAGCAGCCGCCCGGACAGGGGCTATGGCTACACCTTC	CASSRPDRGYGYTF
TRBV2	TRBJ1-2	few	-	TGTGCCAGCAGTGAATGGCAGACAGAATCGGGCTACACCTTC	CASSEWQTESGYTF
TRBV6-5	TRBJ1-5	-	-	TGTGCCAGCAGTGGGACAAGCAATCAGCCCCAGCATTTT	CASSGTSNQPQHF
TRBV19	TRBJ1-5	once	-	TGTGCCAGTAGTATGGCAGGGTCGCGTCAGCCCCAGCATTTT	CASSMAGSRQPQHF
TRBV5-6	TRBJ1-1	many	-	TGTGCCAGCAGCTTGGACGGCAGGATTGAAGCTTTCTTT	CASSLDGRIEAFF
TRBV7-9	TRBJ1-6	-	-	TGTTCCAGCAGCTTAGTGTTAAGACAGAGCTCCTATAATTCACCCCTCCACTTT	CSSSLVLRQSSYNSPLHF
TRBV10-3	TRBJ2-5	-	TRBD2	TGTGCCATCAGCGGACTAGCGGGGGTCCAAGAGACCCAGTACTTC	CAISGLAGVQETQYF
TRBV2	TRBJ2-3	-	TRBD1	TGTGCCAGCAGCCGGGACAGCTCCACAGATACGCAGTATTTT	CASSRDSSTDTQYF
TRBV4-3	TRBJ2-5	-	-	TGCGCCAGCAGCCAAGATCCTGAAGAGACCCAGTACTTC	CASSQDPEETQYF
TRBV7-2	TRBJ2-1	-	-	TGTGCCAGCAGTCGATACAACAATGAGCAGTTCTTC	CASSRYNNEQFF
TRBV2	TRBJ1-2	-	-	TGTGCCAGCAGTGACGGCCGGGGAGGGCGTTTGGGGGGCTACACCTTC	CASSDGRGGRLGGYTF
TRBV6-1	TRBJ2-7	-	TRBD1	TGTGCCAGCAGTGCCCGGGGAACCGGGACAGGAATATACGAGCAGTACTTC	CASSARGTGTGIYEQYF
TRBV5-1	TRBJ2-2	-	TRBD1	TGCGCCAGCAGCGAGGGACAGCTGAACACCGGGGAGCTGTTTTTT	CASSEGQLNTGELFF
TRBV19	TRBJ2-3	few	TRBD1	TGTGCCAGTAGAGGGACAGGGGGCACAGATACGCAGTATTTT	CASRGTGGTDTQYF
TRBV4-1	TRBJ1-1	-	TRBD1	TGCGCCAGCAGCCAAGGACAGGGGGAGGCCGGGGGAGCTTTCTTT	CASSQGQGEAGGAFF
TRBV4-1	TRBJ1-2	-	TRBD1	TGCGCCAGCAGCCACGCGGGACAGGCCTATGGCTACACCTTC	CASSHAGQAYGYTF
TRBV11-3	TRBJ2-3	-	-	TGTGCCAGCAGCTCGGAGGGGGCGGCAGATACGCAGTATTTT	CASSSEGAADTQYF
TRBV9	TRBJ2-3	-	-	TGTGCCAGCAGCGGGGGGGAGCTCACGAATACGCAGTATTTT	CASSGGELTNTQYF
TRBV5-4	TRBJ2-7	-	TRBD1	TGTGCCAGCAGCTCCCGGGACAGGGGGCCGCACGAGCAGTACTTC	CASSSRDRGPHEQYF
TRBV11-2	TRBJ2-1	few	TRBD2	TGTGCCAGCAGCTTAGGGCCTAGCGGGGGACAACAATATGAGCAGTTCTTC	CASSLGPSGGQQYEQFF
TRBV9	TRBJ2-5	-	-	TGTGCCAGCAGCGTAGTCCCGGGGGGCCGAGGTGAGACCCAGTACTTC	CASSVVPGGRGETQYF
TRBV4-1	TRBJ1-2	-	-	TGCGCCAGCAGCCAAGCAGGGGTGCGTGGCTACACCTTC	CASSQAGVRGYTF
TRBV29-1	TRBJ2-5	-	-	TGCAGCGTTGTAGGGGGGGCGGAGACCCAGTACTTC	CSVVGGAETQYF
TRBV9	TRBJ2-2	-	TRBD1	TGTGCCAGCAGCGCCCGGGACAGGGCGGCCGGGGAGCTGTTTTTT	CASSARDRAAGELFF
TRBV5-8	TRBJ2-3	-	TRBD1	TGTGCCAGCAGCTTGGACCAGGGGGAATCAGATACGCAGTATTTT	CASSLDQGESDTQYF
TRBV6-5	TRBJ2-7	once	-	TGTGCCAGCAGTTACGAGGCAAGCACCTACGAGCAGTACTTC	CASSYEASTYEQYF
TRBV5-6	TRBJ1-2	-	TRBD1	TGTGCCAGCAGCTTCCTACAGGGGTCCTACTATGGCTACACCTTC	CASSFLQGSYYGYTF
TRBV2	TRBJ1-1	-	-	TGTGCCAGCAGTGAAGCGGTATTGGGGGGAGGCACTGAAGCTTTCTTT	CASSEAVLGGGTEAFF
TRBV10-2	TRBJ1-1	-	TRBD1	TGCGCCAGCATAGAGAGGGGGCGCGGCACTGAAGCTTTCTTT	CASIERGRGTEAFF
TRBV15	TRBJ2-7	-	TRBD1	TGTGCCACCAGCAGGATGGGACAGGGCAACTACGAGCAGTACTTC	CATSRMGQGNYEQYF
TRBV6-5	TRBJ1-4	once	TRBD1	TGTGCCAGCAGGTTGCAGGGGGGAAATGAAAAACTGTTTTTT	CASRLQGGNEKLFF
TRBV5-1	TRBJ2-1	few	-	TGCGCCAGCAGCTTGTTAGTGTCCGGGAACGGTGATGAGCAGTTCTTC	CASSLLVSGNGDEQFF
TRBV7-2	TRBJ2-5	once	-	TGTGCCAGCAGCTTAGACGGCGGCAGGGGCCAAGAGACCCAGTACTTC	CASSLDGGRGQETQYF
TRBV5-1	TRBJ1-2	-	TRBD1	TGCGCCAGCAGCTCCCGACCCACAGGGGGCTATGGCTACACCTTC	CASSSRPTGGYGYTF
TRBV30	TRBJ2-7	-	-	TGTGCCTGGAGTGCGACAGCTTCCTACGAGCAGTACTTC	CAWSATASYEQYF
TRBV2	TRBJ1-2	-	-	TGTGCCAGCAGTGATGAGGGCCCCAGGGGTTATGGCTACACCTTC	CASSDEGPRGYGYTF
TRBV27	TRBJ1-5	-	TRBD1	TGTGCCAGCCCACAGGGGGCCGTTAGCAATCAGCCCCAGCATTTT	CASPQGAVSNQPQHF
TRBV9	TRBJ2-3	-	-	TGTGCCAGCAGCGTAAGTGGTAGAGATACGCAGTATTTT	CASSVSGRDTQYF
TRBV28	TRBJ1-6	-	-	TGTGCCAGCAGTTTGCCAGGCCGGGCGGGTTCACCCCTCCACTTT	CASSLPGRAGSPLHF